This record concerns one TCR beta chain sequence. Its cognate antigen is unknown. The CDR3 runs to 16 residues. CDR1 is KGHSH, CDR2 LQKENI, per germline. V was shortened by 0 bases and J by 0 bases, with 9 bases between the two germline ends. The data were taken from a study of shared clonotypes between healthy human individuals. Study conclusions and caveats: Relative to their counterparts shared across all four donors, non-shared clonotypes exhibited diminished generation probabilities.

This table comes from immunoSEQ multiplex PCR, and its TCRdb copy is limited to in-frame clones, with some not included. This table has 1,500,000 or so clones, less than 99% appearing once. Sequenced material: naive CD4+ T cells sorted from blood. As to subset: CD45RA+ positively selected. The sequence derives from a man in his thirties or forties in good health. This rearrangement joins TRBV18 to TRBJ2-1; TRBD1 might be the D (5 bases). CDR3 amino acids: CASSPPRVHSYNEQFF. CDR3 nucleotides: TGTGCCAGCTCACCACCCAGGGTCCACTCCTACAATGAGCAGTTCTTC.